This T cell receptor (beta chain) derives from a study of blood T cells in healthy people across ages. Study-wide results and limits: The study found more naive CD4+ cells and higher diversity in long-lived than aged donors. Donor CMV infection status was unknown, possibly confounding age-related changes in expanded clonotypes. Using unsorted PBMCs precluded a conclusive naive versus antigen-experienced comparison.

Worth noting for this clonotype: Its antigen is not identified.

Combining a sample-barcoded 5' primer with a J-beta primer mix, a second PCR ran for about 6 to 11 cycles. With 12 random nucleotides, a template-switch adaptor tagged each individual cDNA molecule. TCRdb re-called the 5' RACE reads through MiXCR, storing one row per CDR3 protein. The sample shows about 1,400,000 distinct CDR3 sequences, approximately 59% of them seen only once. The CDR3 consists of 15 residues. V gave up 6 bases and J gave up 1 base, with 14 bases separating them. Germline V gene lookup returns CDR1 SNHLY and CDR2 FYNNEI. The TCR originated in a man aged 18 to 29 in good health. Sequenced: blood. The chain employs TRBV2 and TRBJ2-3, with D perhaps given as TRBD1 or TRBD2 (6 bases each). The CDR3 DNA follows: TGTGCCAGCAGGAGCAGGGGACTCGGCACAGATACGCAGTATTTT. Its protein is CASRSRGLGTDTQYF. The variable domain in full, completed from reference TRBV2 and TRBJ2-3, reads EPEVTQTPSHQVTQMGQEVILRCVPISNHLYFYWYRQILGQKVEFLVSFYNNEISEKSEIFDDQFSVERPDGSNFTLKIRSTKLEDSAMYFCASRSRGLGTDTQYFGPGTRLTVL.